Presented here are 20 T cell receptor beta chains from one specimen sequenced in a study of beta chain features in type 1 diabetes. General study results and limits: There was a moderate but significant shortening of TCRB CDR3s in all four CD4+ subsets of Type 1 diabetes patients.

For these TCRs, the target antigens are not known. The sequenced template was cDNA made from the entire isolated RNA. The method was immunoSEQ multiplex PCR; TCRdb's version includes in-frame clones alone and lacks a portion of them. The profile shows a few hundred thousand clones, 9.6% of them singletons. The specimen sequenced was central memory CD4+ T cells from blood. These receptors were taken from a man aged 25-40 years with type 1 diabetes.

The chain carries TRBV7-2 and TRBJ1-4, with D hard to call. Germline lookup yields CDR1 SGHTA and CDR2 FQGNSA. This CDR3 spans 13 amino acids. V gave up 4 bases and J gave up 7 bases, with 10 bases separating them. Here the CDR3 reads CASSSPDTEKLFF. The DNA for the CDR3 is TGTGCCAGCAGCTCTCCCGACACTGAAAAACTGTTTTTT.

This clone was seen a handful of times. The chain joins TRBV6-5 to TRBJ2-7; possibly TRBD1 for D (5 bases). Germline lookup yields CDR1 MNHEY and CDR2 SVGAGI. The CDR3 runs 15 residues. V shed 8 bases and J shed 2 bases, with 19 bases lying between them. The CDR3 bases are TGTGCCAGCCGGAGACCCGGACACCAAACCTACGAGCAGTACTTC. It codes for CASRRPGHQTYEQYF.

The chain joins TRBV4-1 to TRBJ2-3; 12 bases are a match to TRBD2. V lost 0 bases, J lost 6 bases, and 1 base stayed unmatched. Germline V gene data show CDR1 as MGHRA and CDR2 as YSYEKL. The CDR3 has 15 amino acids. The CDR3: CASSQELAGGDTQYF. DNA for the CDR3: TGCGCCAGCAGCCAAGAGCTAGCGGGAGGGGATACGCAGTATTTT.

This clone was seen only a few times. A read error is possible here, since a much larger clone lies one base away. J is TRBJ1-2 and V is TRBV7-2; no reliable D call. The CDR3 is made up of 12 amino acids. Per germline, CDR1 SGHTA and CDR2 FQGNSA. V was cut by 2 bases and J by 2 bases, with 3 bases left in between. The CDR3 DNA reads TGTGCCAGCAGCTTAACAAACTATGGCTACACCTTC. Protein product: CASSLTNYGYTF.

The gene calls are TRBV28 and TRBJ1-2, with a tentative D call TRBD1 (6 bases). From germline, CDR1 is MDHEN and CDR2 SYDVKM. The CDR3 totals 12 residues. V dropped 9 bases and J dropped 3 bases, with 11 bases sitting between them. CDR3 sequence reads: CASTGLYYGYTF. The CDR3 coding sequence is TGTGCCAGTACAGGGCTATACTATGGCTACACCTTC.

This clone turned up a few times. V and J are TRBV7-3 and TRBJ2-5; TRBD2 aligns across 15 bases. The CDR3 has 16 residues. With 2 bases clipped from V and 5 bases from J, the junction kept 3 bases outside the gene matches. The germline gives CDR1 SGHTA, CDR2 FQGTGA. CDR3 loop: CASSLGLAGGSETQYF. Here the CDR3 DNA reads TGTGCCAGCAGCTTAGGACTAGCGGGAGGGAGTGAGACCCAGTACTTC.

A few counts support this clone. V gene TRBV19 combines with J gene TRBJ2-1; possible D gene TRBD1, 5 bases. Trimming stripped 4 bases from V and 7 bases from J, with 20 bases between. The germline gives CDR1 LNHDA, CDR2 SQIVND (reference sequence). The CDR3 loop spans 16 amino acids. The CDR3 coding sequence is TGTGCCAGTAGTACCCTAGGGGCGGTCGTGAAAAATGAGCAGTTCTTC. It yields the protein CASSTLGAVVKNEQFF.

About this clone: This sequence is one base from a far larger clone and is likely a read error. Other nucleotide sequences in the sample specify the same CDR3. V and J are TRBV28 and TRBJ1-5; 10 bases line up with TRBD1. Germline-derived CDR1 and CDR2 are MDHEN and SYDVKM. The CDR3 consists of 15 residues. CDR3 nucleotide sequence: TGTGCCAGCAGTTTAGCGACAGGGGGCAATCAGCCCCAGCACTTT. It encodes CASSLATGGNQPQHF.

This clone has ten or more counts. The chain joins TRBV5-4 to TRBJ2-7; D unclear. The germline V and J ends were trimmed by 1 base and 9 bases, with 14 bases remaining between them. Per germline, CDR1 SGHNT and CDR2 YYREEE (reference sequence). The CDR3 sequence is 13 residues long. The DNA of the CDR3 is TGTGCCAGCAGCTTGTGGCAGGTCCCAGGGCAGTACTTC. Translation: CASSLWQVPGQYF.

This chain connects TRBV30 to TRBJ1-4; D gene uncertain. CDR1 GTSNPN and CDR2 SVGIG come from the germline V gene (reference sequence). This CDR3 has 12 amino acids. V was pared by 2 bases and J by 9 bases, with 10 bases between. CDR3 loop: CAWSQLQKKLFF. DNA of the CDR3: TGTGCCTGGAGTCAACTTCAGAAAAAACTGTTTTTT.

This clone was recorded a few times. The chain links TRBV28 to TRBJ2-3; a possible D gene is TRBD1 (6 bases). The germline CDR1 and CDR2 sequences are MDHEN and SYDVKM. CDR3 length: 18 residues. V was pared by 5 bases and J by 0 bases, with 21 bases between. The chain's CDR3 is CASSPRTASIYSTDTQYF. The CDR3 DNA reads TGTGCCAGCAGTCCGCGGACAGCATCCATCTATAGCACAGATACGCAGTATTTT.

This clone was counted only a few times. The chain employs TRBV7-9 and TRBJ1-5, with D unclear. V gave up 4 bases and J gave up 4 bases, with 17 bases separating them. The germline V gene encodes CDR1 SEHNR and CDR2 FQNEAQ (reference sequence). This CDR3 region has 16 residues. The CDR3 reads CASSYASGNPNQPQHF. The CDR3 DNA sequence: TGTGCCAGCAGCTACGCTAGTGGGAACCCAAATCAGCCCCAGCATTTT.

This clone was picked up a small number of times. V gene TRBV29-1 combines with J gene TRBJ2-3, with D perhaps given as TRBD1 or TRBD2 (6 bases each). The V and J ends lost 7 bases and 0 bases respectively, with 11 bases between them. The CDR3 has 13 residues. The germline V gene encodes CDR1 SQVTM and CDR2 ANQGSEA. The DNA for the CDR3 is TGCAGCGAGGGGGGATCTAGCACAGATACGCAGTATTTT. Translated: CSEGGSSTDTQYF.

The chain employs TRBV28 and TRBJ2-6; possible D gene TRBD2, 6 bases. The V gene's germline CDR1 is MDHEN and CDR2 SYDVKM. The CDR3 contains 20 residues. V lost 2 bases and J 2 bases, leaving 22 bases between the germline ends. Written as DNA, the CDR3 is TGTGCCAGCAGTTTAGGGACCGGAAAGGCGGGATGGGCTGGGGCCAACGTCCTGACTTTC. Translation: CASSLGTGKAGWAGANVLTF.

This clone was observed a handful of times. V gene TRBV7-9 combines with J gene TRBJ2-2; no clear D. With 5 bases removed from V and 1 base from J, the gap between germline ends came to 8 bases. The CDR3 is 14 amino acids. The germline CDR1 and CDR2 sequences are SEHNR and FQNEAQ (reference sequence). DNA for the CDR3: TGTGCCAGCAGCCAGAACAGGAACACCGGGGAGCTGTTTTTT. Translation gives CASSQNRNTGELFF.

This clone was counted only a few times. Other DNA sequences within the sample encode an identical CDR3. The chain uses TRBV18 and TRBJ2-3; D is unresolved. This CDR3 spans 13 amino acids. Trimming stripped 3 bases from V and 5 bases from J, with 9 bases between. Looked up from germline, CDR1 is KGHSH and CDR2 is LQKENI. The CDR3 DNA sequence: TGTGCCAGCTCACCCCTCATAGGAGATACGCAGTATTTT. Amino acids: CASSPLIGDTQYF.

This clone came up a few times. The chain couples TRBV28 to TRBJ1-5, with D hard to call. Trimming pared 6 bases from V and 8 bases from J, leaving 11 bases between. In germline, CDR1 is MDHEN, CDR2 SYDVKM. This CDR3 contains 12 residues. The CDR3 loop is CASRSGVEPQHF. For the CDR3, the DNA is TGTGCCAGCAGGTCCGGGGTGGAGCCCCAGCATTTT.

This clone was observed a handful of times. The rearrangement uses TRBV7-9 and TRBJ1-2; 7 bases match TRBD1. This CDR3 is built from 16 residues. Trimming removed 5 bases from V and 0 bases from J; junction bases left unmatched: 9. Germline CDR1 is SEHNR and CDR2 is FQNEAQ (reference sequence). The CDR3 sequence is CASSRRRDSTNYGYTF. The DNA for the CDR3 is TGTGCCAGCAGCCGCCGGAGGGACAGCACTAACTATGGCTACACCTTC.

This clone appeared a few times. The CDR3 region has the DNA TGTGCCAGCAGCTTAGGTTCCTTTAATGAAAAACTGTTTTTT. Translating it yields CASSLGSFNEKLFF. The chain recombines TRBV7-9 with TRBJ1-4; D unclear. V dropped 1 base and J dropped 4 bases, with 7 bases sitting between them. The CDR3 consists of 14 residues. Looked up from germline, CDR1 is SEHNR and CDR2 is FQNEAQ (reference sequence).

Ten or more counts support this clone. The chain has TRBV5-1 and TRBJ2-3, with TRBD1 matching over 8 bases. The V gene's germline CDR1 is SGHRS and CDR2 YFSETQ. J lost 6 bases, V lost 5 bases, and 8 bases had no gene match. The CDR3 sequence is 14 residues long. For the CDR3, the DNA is TGCGCCAGCAGTTCCCACAGGGGGGTTGATACGCAGTATTTT. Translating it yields CASSSHRGVDTQYF.